Listed below are T cell receptor beta chains from one sample, sequenced in a study of blood T cell repertoires in COVID-19. Produced via immunoSEQ multiplex PCR; TCRdb's table is partial and in-frame only. Of approximately 230,000 clones in the sample, approximately 90% were seen once. Material: peripheral blood. These receptors were obtained from a woman aged 30 to 39 with COVID-19, enrolled during active disease. Both conserved end residues are part of each CDR3. The D gene is left open where the match is weak. For some rows the clone size is stated as once, few or many, or as a class when expanded; others skip it.

J: TRBJ2-1
D: TRBD1
V: TRBV6-5
length: 16
size: -
CDR3: CASSSMGQGLVNEQFF
DNA: TGTGCCAGCAGTTCAATGGGACAGGGGCTCGTAAATGAGCAGTTCTTC

J: TRBJ1-1
D: TRBD1
V: TRBV19
length: 16
size: -
CDR3: CASKGTGGNRNTEAFF
DNA: TGTGCCAGTAAGGGGACAGGGGGCAACCGAAACACTGAAGCTTTCTTT

J: TRBJ2-7
D: -
V: TRBV7-8
length: 14
size: -
CDR3: CASSIKDRSGEQYF
DNA: TGTGCCAGCAGCATAAAAGACAGGTCTGGCGAGCAGTACTTC

J: TRBJ2-1
D: -
V: TRBV4-3
length: 16
size: once
CDR3: CASSQDWSSHNNEQFF
DNA: TGCGCCAGCAGCCAAGATTGGTCTAGCCATAACAATGAGCAGTTCTTC

J: TRBJ1-6
D: -
V: TRBV4-3
length: 17
size: -
CDR3: CASSYRTDRSDNSPLHF
DNA: TGCGCCAGCAGCTATAGGACAGACAGAAGCGATAATTCACCCCTCCACTTT

J: TRBJ1-4
D: -
V: TRBV27
length: 14
size: -
CDR3: CASSLEHSSEKLFF
DNA: TGTGCCAGCAGTTTAGAACATTCTTCTGAAAAACTGTTTTTT

J: TRBJ1-4
D: -
V: TRBV4-1
length: 15
size: -
CDR3: CASNSPGRGDEKLFF
DNA: TGCGCCAGCAACTCCCCGGGACGGGGGGATGAAAAACTGTTTTTT

J: TRBJ2-5
D: -
V: TRBV10-2
length: 15
size: -
CDR3: CASRAYGSPLSTQYF
DNA: TGCGCCAGCAGGGCATACGGGTCCCCTCTTTCGACCCAGTACTTC

J: TRBJ2-5
D: TRBD1
V: TRBV5-1
length: 14
size: -
CDR3: CASSFQGARETQYF
DNA: TGCGCCAGCAGCTTCCAGGGGGCAAGGGAGACCCAGTACTTC

J: TRBJ1-5
D: -
V: TRBV6-5
length: 13
size: -
CDR3: CASSRNRWQPQHF
DNA: TGTGCCAGCAGCCGAAACAGGTGGCAGCCCCAGCATTTT

J: TRBJ1-2
D: -
V: TRBV18
length: 14
size: -
CDR3: CASSPDTSNYGYTF
DNA: TGTGCCAGCTCACCCGACACTTCTAACTATGGCTACACCTTC

J: TRBJ2-1
D: TRBD2
V: TRBV11-3
length: 19
size: -
CDR3: CASSSTQGREGLFADEQFF
DNA: TGTGCCAGCAGCTCAACCCAGGGGCGGGAGGGCCTTTTTGCCGATGAGCAGTTCTTC

J: TRBJ1-4
D: -
V: TRBV3-1/TRBV3-2
length: 12
size: -
CDR3: CASSQEPRKLFF
DNA: TGTGCCAGCAGCCAAGAACCCAGAAAACTGTTTTTT

J: TRBJ1-3
D: -
V: TRBV5-6
length: 16
size: -
CDR3: CASSQDSNLSGNTIYF
DNA: TGTGCCAGCAGCCAGGATTCGAACTTGTCTGGAAACACCATATATTTT

J: TRBJ2-3
D: -
V: TRBV2
length: 13
size: once
CDR3: CASHGGAADTQYF
DNA: TGTGCCAGCCACGGGGGAGCAGCAGATACGCAGTATTTT

J: TRBJ2-3
D: TRBD1
V: TRBV5-6
length: 16
size: -
CDR3: CASSIWDRRNTDTQYF
DNA: TGTGCCAGCAGCATATGGGACAGGCGCAACACAGATACGCAGTATTTT

J: TRBJ2-2
D: -
V: TRBV27
length: 14
size: -
CDR3: CASSSNRFSGELFF
DNA: TGTGCCAGCAGTAGTAACAGGTTTTCCGGGGAGCTGTTTTTT

J: TRBJ2-1
D: -
V: TRBV5-1
length: 18
size: -
CDR3: CASSTPPEGLGRYNEQFF
DNA: TGCGCCAGCAGCACGCCCCCTGAAGGACTGGGGAGATACAATGAGCAGTTCTTC

J: TRBJ1-2
D: TRBD1
V: TRBV10-3
length: 17
size: once
CDR3: CAISESNVAGGIYGYTF
DNA: TGTGCCATCAGTGAGTCGAACGTGGCAGGGGGCATCTATGGCTACACCTTC

J: TRBJ2-3
D: TRBD2
V: TRBV4-1
length: 17
size: -
CDR3: CASSRTSGREKGDTQYF
DNA: TGCGCCAGCAGCCGGACTAGCGGGCGAGAAAAAGGAGATACGCAGTATTTT

J: TRBJ1-1
D: TRBD1
V: TRBV15
length: 15
size: -
CDR3: CATSGGPTLNTEAFF
DNA: TGTGCCACCTCAGGGGGCCCAACTCTGAACACTGAAGCTTTCTTT

J: TRBJ1-4
D: -
V: TRBV4-2
length: 16
size: -
CDR3: CASSRGEGRSNEKLFF
DNA: TGTGCCAGCAGCCGGGGGGAGGGCCGAAGTAATGAAAAACTGTTTTTT

J: TRBJ2-5
D: TRBD2
V: TRBV2
length: 14
size: -
CDR3: CASSERRASGEEYF
DNA: TGTGCCAGCAGTGAACGCCGGGCTAGCGGGGAGGAGTACTTC

J: TRBJ1-5
D: -
V: TRBV5-8
length: 14
size: -
CDR3: CASSLGPGGQPQHF
DNA: TGTGCCAGCAGCTTGGGCCCGGGGGGTCAGCCCCAGCATTTT

J: TRBJ2-5
D: TRBD1
V: TRBV6-5
length: 13
size: -
CDR3: CASGRTGIGTQYF
DNA: TGTGCCAGCGGGAGGACAGGGATCGGGACCCAGTACTTC

J: TRBJ1-2
D: TRBD1
V: TRBV29-1
length: 15
size: -
CDR3: CSVEGTGERNYGYTF
DNA: TGCAGCGTTGAAGGAACAGGGGAACGAAACTATGGCTACACCTTC

J: TRBJ1-2
D: -
V: TRBV7-2
length: 14
size: -
CDR3: CASTYDRGNYGYTF
DNA: TGTGCCAGCACCTATGACCGAGGGAACTATGGCTACACCTTC

J: TRBJ1-5
D: TRBD1
V: TRBV27
length: 12
size: once
CDR3: CATGTGIQPQHF
DNA: TGTGCCACCGGGACAGGGATTCAGCCCCAGCATTTT

J: TRBJ1-2
D: TRBD1
V: TRBV6-5
length: 14
size: -
CDR3: CASRVGTGGYGYTF
DNA: TGTGCCAGCAGAGTTGGGACAGGCGGCTATGGCTACACCTTC

J: TRBJ2-1
D: -
V: TRBV3-1/TRBV3-2
length: 15
size: once
CDR3: CASSQGSRSWDEQFF
DNA: TGTGCCAGCAGCCAAGGTTCTAGGTCGTGGGATGAGCAGTTCTTC

J: TRBJ1-4
D: TRBD1
V: TRBV5-4
length: 14
size: -
CDR3: CASSLPGGDEKLFF
DNA: TGTGCCAGCAGCTTGCCAGGGGGAGATGAAAAACTGTTTTTT

J: TRBJ1-5
D: TRBD1
V: TRBV6-6
length: 16
size: once
CDR3: CASSQSRTGLNQPQHF
DNA: TGTGCCAGCAGCCAATCTCGGACAGGACTAAATCAGCCCCAGCATTTT

J: TRBJ1-2
D: -
V: TRBV12-3/TRBV12-4
length: 13
size: -
CDR3: CASAARALLGYTF
DNA: TGTGCCAGCGCGGCCAGGGCCCTACTTGGCTACACCTTC

J: TRBJ1-5
D: -
V: TRBV24-1
length: 15
size: -
CDR3: CATSEGVSTNQPQHF
DNA: TGTGCCACCAGTGAAGGGGTTTCTACCAATCAGCCCCAGCATTTT

J: TRBJ1-5
D: -
V: TRBV24-1
length: 14
size: -
CDR3: CATSEASSNQPQHF
DNA: TGTGCCACCAGTGAGGCTTCCTCCAATCAGCCCCAGCATTTT

J: TRBJ2-1
D: TRBD1
V: TRBV11-2
length: 18
size: -
CDR3: CASSLAIWDRSSYNEQFF
DNA: TGTGCCAGCAGCTTAGCCATTTGGGACAGGAGCTCCTACAATGAGCAGTTCTTC

J: TRBJ1-5
D: -
V: TRBV19
length: 18
size: few
CDR3: CASSDPWQRRVGYQPQHF
DNA: TGTGCCAGTAGTGACCCCTGGCAGCGTCGGGTGGGTTATCAGCCCCAGCATTTT

J: TRBJ1-1
D: TRBD1
V: TRBV7-9
length: 14
size: -
CDR3: CASSSPSGGTEAFF
DNA: TGTGCCAGCAGCTCGCCTTCAGGGGGCACTGAAGCTTTCTTT

J: TRBJ2-1
D: -
V: TRBV7-2
length: 14
size: -
CDR3: CASSSGAGYNEQFF
DNA: TGTGCCAGCAGCTCCGGGGCGGGATACAATGAGCAGTTCTTC

J: TRBJ2-6
D: TRBD2
V: TRBV4-1
length: 14
size: -
CDR3: CASSHPGRDNVLTF
DNA: TGCGCCAGCAGCCACCCGGGGAGGGACAACGTCCTGACTTTC

J: TRBJ2-5
D: -
V: TRBV6-1
length: 15
size: few
CDR3: CASSEGFGGAETQYF
DNA: TGTGCCAGCAGTGAAGGATTTGGGGGGGCGGAGACCCAGTACTTC

J: TRBJ1-1
D: TRBD1
V: TRBV19
length: 15
size: few
CDR3: CASSPPDRGNTEAFF
DNA: TGTGCCAGTAGTCCGCCGGACAGGGGCAACACTGAAGCTTTCTTT

J: TRBJ1-5
D: -
V: TRBV6-5
length: 12
size: once
CDR3: CASSLRGEPQHF
DNA: TGTGCCAGCAGCTTAAGGGGTGAGCCCCAGCATTTT

J: TRBJ2-3
D: TRBD2
V: TRBV11-2
length: 16
size: -
CDR3: CASSSSTSGGGDTQYF
DNA: TGTGCCAGCAGCTCCTCGACTAGCGGGGGTGGTGATACGCAGTATTTT

J: TRBJ2-3
D: -
V: TRBV5-4
length: 17
size: -
CDR3: CASSLGGTGPSTDTQYF
DNA: TGTGCCAGCAGCTTGGGTGGTACAGGACCGAGCACAGATACGCAGTATTTT

J: TRBJ1-2
D: TRBD1
V: TRBV9
length: 17
size: -
CDR3: CASSASSTGAPNYGYTF
DNA: TGTGCCAGCAGCGCCTCCTCAACAGGGGCTCCTAACTATGGCTACACCTTC

J: TRBJ2-7
D: TRBD1
V: TRBV3-1/TRBV3-2
length: 21
size: -
CDR3: CASSQDIKVQLRGRGHYEQYF
DNA: TGTGCCAGCAGCCAAGATATAAAGGTGCAATTGAGGGGCAGGGGGCATTACGAGCAGTACTTC

J: TRBJ2-5
D: TRBD1
V: TRBV6-2/TRBV6-3
length: 13
size: -
CDR3: CASSRGQGATQYF
DNA: TGTGCCAGCAGTCGAGGACAGGGGGCGACCCAGTACTTC

J: TRBJ2-5
D: -
V: TRBV6-5
length: 14
size: -
CDR3: CASRPHGGGWTQYF
DNA: TGTGCCAGCAGACCCCACGGAGGCGGTTGGACCCAGTACTTC

J: TRBJ1-1
D: TRBD1
V: TRBV10-2
length: 17
size: -
CDR3: CASSRRDRGRRGTEAFF
DNA: TGCGCCAGCAGTCGACGGGACAGGGGGCGGAGGGGCACTGAAGCTTTCTTT

J: TRBJ2-2
D: -
V: TRBV24-1
length: 20
size: -
CDR3: CATSGVRQDRLITNTGELFF
DNA: TGTGCCACCAGTGGGGTTAGACAGGATCGGCTTATCACGAACACCGGGGAGCTGTTTTTT

J: TRBJ2-3
D: TRBD2
V: TRBV3-1/TRBV3-2
length: 15
size: -
CDR3: CASSQVIAGWDTQYF
DNA: TGTGCCAGCAGCCAAGTTATAGCGGGTTGGGATACGCAGTATTTT

J: TRBJ2-3
D: -
V: TRBV10-1
length: 16
size: -
CDR3: CASSSGPGPLGDTQYF
DNA: TGCGCCAGCAGTAGCGGGCCGGGTCCCTTGGGAGATACGCAGTATTTT

J: TRBJ1-3
D: -
V: TRBV7-6
length: 13
size: -
CDR3: CASSLDIGNTIYF
DNA: TGTGCCAGCAGCTTAGACATAGGAAACACCATATATTTT

J: TRBJ1-5
D: -
V: TRBV28
length: 16
size: -
CDR3: CASSTLLSGGNQPQHF
DNA: TGTGCCAGCAGTACATTACTTTCGGGAGGCAATCAGCCCCAGCATTTT